These 19 T cell receptor beta chains were all obtained from the same sample, sequenced in a study of OX40 agonist ivuxolimab in advanced cancers. Produced via immunoSEQ multiplex PCR; TCRdb's table is partial and in-frame only. The sample holds more than 10,000 clones, roughly two thirds seen once. This sample comprised CD4+ or CD8+ T cells sorted from blood, obtained in a trial of the OX40 agonist ivuxolimab. The receptors stem from an adult with an advanced solid tumor such as melanoma, head and neck, liver or kidney cancer.

This clone has more than one count but fewer than ten. J is TRBJ1-6 and V is TRBV9, with D perhaps TRBD1 (6 bases). Germline loops: CDR1 SGDLS, CDR2 YYNGEE. CDR3 size: 15 residues. Deletions cut 2 bases from V and 8 bases from J, with 14 bases between. CDR3 amino acids: CASSVRGYSDSPLHF. The CDR3 nucleotides read TGTGCCAGCAGCGTGAGGGGGTACAGCGATTCACCCCTCCACTTT.

The chain uses TRBV6-1 and TRBJ1-3, with D unclear. This CDR3 has 15 amino acids. Germline loops: CDR1 MNHNS, CDR2 SASEGT. With 4 bases removed from V and 0 bases from J, the gap between germline ends came to 10 bases. CDR3 in DNA: TGTGCCAGCAGTGTAGAGAACTACTCTGGAAACACCATATATTTT. It yields the protein CASSVENYSGNTIYF.

This clone occurred once. This likely comes from a read error, as the CDR3 has no conserved phenylalanine or tryptophan at its end. The chain recombines TRBV27 with TRBJ2-7; D call uncertain. V was trimmed by 3 bases and J by 2 bases, leaving 8 bases between them. Germline values: CDR1 MNHEY, CDR2 SMNVEV (reference sequence). This CDR3 comprises 13 residues. The CDR3 reads CASSFGPTYEQYL. In nucleotides, the CDR3 is TGTGCCAGCAGTTTCGGGCCCACCTACGAGCAGTACCTC.

The rearrangement joins TRBV7-9 to TRBJ2-2, with 12 bases lining up with TRBD1. The germline gives CDR1 SEHNR, CDR2 FQNEAQ (reference sequence). J lost 6 bases, V lost 4 bases, and 9 bases had no gene match. CDR3 size: 17 residues. The CDR3, as DNA: TGTGCCAGCAGCTCCTCCGTGGGACAGGGGGCGCCCGGGGAGCTGTTTTTT. Protein product: CASSSSVGQGAPGELFF.

This clone occurred a few times. The chain employs TRBV6-9 and TRBJ1-1; 7 bases are a match to TRBD1. V dropped 7 bases and J dropped 4; count of bases not matched to a gene: 6. This CDR3 has 13 residues. Germline V gene data show CDR1 as MNHGY and CDR2 as SVAAGI. CDR3 bases: TGTGCCAGCAACCGACAGGGTAGCACTGAAGCTTTCTTT. Its translation: CASNRQGSTEAFF.

This sequence joins TRBV4-3 and TRBJ2-7; D gene uncertain. The V end lost 4 bases, the J end lost 5 bases, and 12 bases lay between the germline ends. This CDR3 has 13 amino acids. Germline V gene data show CDR1 as LGHNA and CDR2 as YSLEER. CDR3 in amino acids: CASSPETTHEQYF. The CDR3 DNA follows: TGCGCCAGCAGCCCCGAAACCACCCACGAGCAGTACTTC.

The V gene is TRBV6-5, the J gene TRBJ1-4, with D maybe TRBD1 (5 bases). V was pared by 5 bases and J by 8 bases, with 18 bases between. CDR1 MNHEY and CDR2 SVGAGI come from the germline V gene. The CDR3 is 15 amino acids. CDR3 protein: CASSRTGTGGEKLFF. The CDR3 region has the DNA TGTGCCAGCAGTCGCACCGGGACGGGTGGCGAAAAACTGTTTTTT.

V usage is TRBV7-2 and J usage is TRBJ2-7, with TRBD1 as a possible D gene (6 bases). There are 14 residues in the CDR3. Germline loops: CDR1 SGHTA, CDR2 FQGNSA. V was clipped by 2 bases and J by 3 bases, with 11 bases between them. For the CDR3, the DNA is TGTGCCAGCAGCTTATCCGGACAGAACTACGAGCAGTACTTC. This sequence encodes CASSLSGQNYEQYF.

This clone was counted between two and nine times. V gene TRBV9 combines with J gene TRBJ1-5; D might be TRBD1 (5 bases). Germline CDR1 and CDR2: SGDLS and YYNGEE. This CDR3 spans 15 amino acids. Trimming stripped 3 bases from V and 1 base from J, with 11 bases between. CDR3: CASSEGLISNQPQHF. The DNA for the CDR3 is TGTGCCAGCAGCGAGGGGCTGATAAGCAATCAGCCCCAGCATTTT. The full variable domain, with the rest looked up from reference TRBV9 and TRBJ1-5, is DSGVTQTPKHLITATGQRVTLRCSPRSGDLSVYWYQQSLDQGLQFLIQYYNGEERAKGNILERFSAQQFPDLHSELNLSSLELGDSALYFCASSEGLISNQPQHFGDGTRLSIL.

The chain carries TRBV11-3 and TRBJ2-1; 13 nucleotides agree with TRBD2. CDR1 and CDR2 from the germline V gene are SGHNT and YENEEA. This CDR3 has 14 residues. V lost 8 bases to trimming and J lost 8 bases; unmatched junction nucleotides: 6. CDR3 in amino acids: CASSLAGGQYEQFF. The DNA of the CDR3 is TGTGCCAGCTCACTAGCGGGGGGGCAGTATGAGCAGTTCTTC.

The rearrangement joins TRBV28 to TRBJ1-2; unclear D gene. The CDR3 extends over 11 amino acids. Per the germline V gene, CDR1 is MDHEN and CDR2 is SYDVKM. V dropped 3 bases and J dropped 3 bases, with 2 bases sitting between them. Here the CDR3 DNA reads TGTGCCAGCAGTTTTTACTATGGCTACACCTTC. Residues: CASSFYYGYTF.

V usage is TRBV25-1 and J usage is TRBJ2-6; no firm D call. Germline-derived CDR1 and CDR2 are MGHDK and SYGVNS. This CDR3 is 14 amino acids long. V shed 7 bases and J shed 0 bases, with 7 bases lying between them. The CDR3: CASTAGSGANVLTF. CDR3 in DNA: TGTGCCAGCACAGCAGGCTCTGGGGCCAACGTCCTGACTTTC.

The chain joins TRBV28 to TRBJ1-1; D perhaps matches TRBD1 (6 bases). Germline loops: CDR1 MDHEN, CDR2 SYDVKM. With 3 bases removed from V and 4 bases from J, the gap between germline ends came to 9 bases. This CDR3 spans 13 amino acids. The CDR3 sequence: CASSLQGPTEAFF. As DNA, the CDR3 is TGTGCCAGCAGTTTGCAGGGGCCCACTGAAGCTTTCTTT.

CDR3 protein: CASSLERYNEQFF. CDR3 coding DNA: TGTGCCAGCAGCTTGGAGCGGTACAATGAGCAGTTCTTC. V is TRBV5-4 and J is TRBJ2-1; weak D call: TRBD2 (5 bases). CDR3 length equals 13 residues. The V end was cut by 0 bases, the J end by 4 bases, with 5 bases between. The germline V gene has CDR1 SGHNT and CDR2 YYREEE (reference sequence).

The chain carries TRBV28 and TRBJ1-5; 11 bases are a match to TRBD1. Trimming removed 3 bases from V and 4 bases from J; junction bases left unmatched: 11. Looked up from germline, CDR1 is MDHEN and CDR2 is SYDVKM. The CDR3 is made up of 18 amino acids. The DNA of the CDR3 is TGTGCCAGCAGTTTTTTTGGGGGGACAGGGGGACCAAATCAGCCCCAGCATTTT. This gives the protein CASSFFGGTGGPNQPQHF.

This clone has just a few counts. The chain uses TRBV4-3 and TRBJ2-3; D might be TRBD2 (6 bases). Trimming left V 4 bases short and J 4 bases short, with 12 bases between. CDR1 is LGHNA, CDR2 YSLEER, per germline. This CDR3 spans 14 amino acids. The CDR3 DNA reads as TGCGCCAGCAGCCTAATGCGGGGCTCAGATACGCAGTATTTT. Its protein is CASSLMRGSDTQYF.

V gene TRBV5-5 combines with J gene TRBJ1-5; unclear D gene. CDR3 size: 12 residues. V gave up 0 bases and J gave up 5 bases, with 3 bases separating them. Germline-derived CDR1 and CDR2 are SGHKS and YYEKEE (reference sequence). The CDR3 here is CASSLGDQPQHF. Written as DNA, the CDR3 is TGTGCCAGCAGCTTGGGGGATCAGCCCCAGCATTTT.

The gene calls are TRBV7-9 and TRBJ1-5; a possible D gene is TRBD1 (5 bases). The CDR3 is 15 amino acids. Germline V gives CDR1 SEHNR, CDR2 FQNEAQ (reference sequence). V dropped 4 bases and J dropped 6 bases, with 16 bases sitting between them. CDR3 DNA: TGTGCCAGCAGCTATGGGGGAGAGGCGGGTCAGCCCCAGCATTTT. The encoded protein is CASSYGGEAGQPQHF.

This clone is labeled as medium-sized. This chain uses TRBV7-9 with TRBJ1-2, with D possibly TRBD1 on 5 matching bases. The CDR3 has 15 amino acids. Germline V CDR1 and CDR2: SEHNR, FQNEAQ (reference sequence). Deletions cut 4 bases from V and 3 bases from J, with 15 bases between. In DNA, the CDR3 is TGTGCCAGCAGCTACTCCCCGACAGACTACTATGGCTACACCTTC. Translated: CASSYSPTDYYGYTF.